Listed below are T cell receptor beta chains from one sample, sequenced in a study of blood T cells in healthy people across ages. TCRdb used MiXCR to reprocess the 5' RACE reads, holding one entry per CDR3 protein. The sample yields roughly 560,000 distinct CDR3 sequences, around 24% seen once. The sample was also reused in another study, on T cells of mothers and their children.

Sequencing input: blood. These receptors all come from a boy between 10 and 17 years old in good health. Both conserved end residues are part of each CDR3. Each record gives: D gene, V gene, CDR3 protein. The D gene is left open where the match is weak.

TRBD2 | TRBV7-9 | CASSLSKSASGSFDEQFF
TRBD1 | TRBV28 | CASISMLGGKTYEQYF
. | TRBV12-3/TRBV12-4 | CASSLKAGEQFF
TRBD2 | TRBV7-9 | CASSSTSGSTEETQYF
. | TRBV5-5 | CASSLSPRASNQPQHF
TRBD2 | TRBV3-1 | CASSSGSLGILAGNQETQYF
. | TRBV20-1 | CSARRVVDTQYF
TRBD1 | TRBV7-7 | CASSPGQGQPSEQYF
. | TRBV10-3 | CAIRDPGKEGKLFF
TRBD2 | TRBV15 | CATSSPGLASWFGELFF
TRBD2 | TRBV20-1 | CSASDRGTSGSSYNEQFF
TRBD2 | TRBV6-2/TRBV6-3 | CASSEPGLAGFYEQYF
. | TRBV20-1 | CSFRGLNTGELFF